Listed below are T cell receptor beta chains from one sample, sequenced in a study of cytomegalovirus exposure and HLA in healthy donors. Repertoires were generated with immunoSEQ multiplex PCR, while TCRdb's copy carries only in-frame clones and drops some. Here the sample spans tens of thousands of clones, 65% to 90% being singletons. Sequenced: PBMCs. The receptors were gathered from a man aged 25-40 years in good health and CMV-seronegative. Both conserved end residues are part of each CDR3. The order of the fields is V gene, CDR3 protein.

V: TRBV5-3; CDR3: CARSLACGYTF
V: TRBV6-6; CDR3: CASSYGGLAPTDTQYF
V: TRBV19; CDR3: CASSGAESGNTIYF
V: TRBV7-9; CDR3: CSSSPPFRDRVFAEAFF
V: TRBV27; CDR3: CASKVSGGAGNSPLHF
V: TRBV7-3; CDR3: CASSLLGQQQFF
V: TRBV4-1; CDR3: CASRAGWKVNTEAFF
V: TRBV7-9; CDR3: CASSPRIGSYEQFF
V: TRBV7-6; CDR3: CASSRGEGMNTEAFF
V: TRBV6-8; CDR3: CASSYGQGPLNEKLFF
V: TRBV27; CDR3: CASSSDRDHEQFF
V: TRBV19; CDR3: CASSPRSPGELFF
V: TRBV9; CDR3: CASSFWTGELGDEQYF
V: TRBV5-1; CDR3: CASSPTDRPYNEQFF
V: TRBV7-2; CDR3: CASSLWGLTNTEAFF
V: TRBV6-5; CDR3: CASTTGSGYYEQYF
V: TRBV25-1; CDR3: CASSPRPGIQETQYF
V: TRBV5-4; CDR3: CASSVRGAGGNTIYF
V: TRBV13; CDR3: CASSRGDTYEQYF
V: TRBV5-8; CDR3: CASSPRTGESYEQYF
V: TRBV14; CDR3: CASRGNSYEQYF
V: TRBV6-6; CDR3: CASSRRDYDQETQYF
V: TRBV9; CDR3: CASSVEGVSYEQYF
V: TRBV7-6; CDR3: CASSLGAPGINEKLFF
V: TRBV19; CDR3: CASSIGTGGNRRTDTQYF
V: TRBV5-5; CDR3: CASSLQGATYEQYF
V: TRBV25-1; CDR3: CASSENRGRTGELFF
V: TRBV29-1; CDR3: CSVAILGRGLHEQYF
V: TRBV5-6; CDR3: CASSADRSEQYF
V: TRBV4-1; CDR3: CASSRTEPGTILSGNTIYF
V: TRBV18; CDR3: CASSPGQGANQETQYF